This entry describes one T cell receptor beta chain. No antigen is known for it. The data originate from a study of OX40 agonist ivuxolimab in advanced cancers. Whole-study context: An agonistic human IgG2 monoclonal antibody against OX40 (CD134) was given. Three patients, one with hepatocellular carcinoma and two with cutaneous melanoma, responded partially. Broader study findings: The study observed clonal expansion of CD4+ and CD8+ blood T cells by week 6 at 0.1 to 3.0 mg/kg. CD8+ T cells showed, on average, more clonal expansion than CD4+ cells.

Here immunoSEQ multiplex PCR was the method, and the copy in TCRdb shows in-frame clones only, minus some. The table lists fewer than 100,000 clones, about nine tenths of them singletons. Trimming removed 4 bases at V and 5 bases at J, with 20 bases between. The germline V gene has CDR1 GTSNPN and CDR2 SVGIG (reference sequence). CDR3 size: 15 residues. V gene TRBV30 combines with J gene TRBJ1-1, with TRBD1 as a possible D gene (6 bases). This sequence originates from an adult with an advanced solid tumor such as melanoma, head and neck, liver or kidney cancer. The sample here was CD4+ or CD8+ T cells sorted from blood, taken in a trial of the OX40 agonist ivuxolimab. CDR3: CAWTIGRGIGTEAFF. The CDR3 nucleotides are TGTGCCTGGACTATTGGGAGGGGGATAGGGACTGAAGCTTTCTTT.